The rows below give T cell receptor beta chains drawn from one sample of a study of T cell repertoires in ileal Crohn's disease. Measured with immunoSEQ multiplex PCR; TCRdb has only the in-frame clones, and not every one. Here the sample spans 15,000 or so clones, 87% being singletons. The sequenced sample consisted of ileal tissue. These receptors were obtained from an adult with Crohn's disease. Each CDR3 is given without its conserved first and last residue. D genes are given only for firm matches. The size entry is marked missing in some rows and otherwise reads once, few, many or a size class.

J gene,clone size,V gene,D gene,CDR3 protein
TRBJ2-7,once,TRBV5-4,-,ASSLQTYEQY
TRBJ2-1,-,TRBV19,TRBD1,ASSIKGQGNEQF
TRBJ1-4,-,TRBV30,-,AWSVREGPEKLF
TRBJ1-5,-,TRBV2,-,ASSSPQSNQPQH
TRBJ2-5,-,TRBV29-1,TRBD2,SVERLAVIQETQY
TRBJ2-2,-,TRBV11-3,TRBD2,ASSRAGGNTGELF
TRBJ2-7,-,TRBV10-1,-,ASSDLSYEQY
TRBJ2-1,-,TRBV6-6,-,ASSYKGGGYNEQF
TRBJ2-7,once,TRBV5-4,-,ASRDWSSYEQY
TRBJ1-2,-,TRBV18,-,ASSPGNYGYT
TRBJ1-1,-,TRBV19,-,ASSIDQVNTEAF
TRBJ1-4,-,TRBV6-5,-,ASSYGGAGEKLF
TRBJ2-2,-,TRBV19,-,ASSPRQRLALNTGELF
TRBJ2-1,-,TRBV10-3,TRBD1,AISSGTGANEQF
TRBJ2-5,-,TRBV30,TRBD1,AWTTGTAVETQY
TRBJ2-5,-,TRBV9,-,ASSVLPRGGQETQY
TRBJ2-2,-,TRBV30,TRBD1,AWRSPGTGVANTGELF
TRBJ1-5,-,TRBV10-2,TRBD1,ASTAGGWDQPQH
TRBJ1-2,-,TRBV11-2,-,ASSPRQSGYT
TRBJ1-1,-,TRBV7-9,TRBD1,ASSPSGQLEAF
TRBJ2-7,few,TRBV19,TRBD2,ASSLREGSYEQY
TRBJ2-1,once,TRBV6-1,TRBD2,ASSHAGVSNEQF
TRBJ1-1,-,TRBV6-5,TRBD1,ASTRQGLNTEAF
TRBJ2-5,-,TRBV2,-,ATALRDTQETQY